These T cell receptor beta chains were read from a single sample in a study of T cell changes during pregnancy in multiple sclerosis. Sequencing used immunoSEQ multiplex PCR; TCRdb keeps in-frame clones, though not all of them. The data contain tens of thousands of clones, just over 90% of them singletons. Sequences were derived from CD8+ T cells from peripheral blood mononuclear cells, sampled in the second trimester of pregnancy. These receptors originate from a female donor with multiple sclerosis, enrolled in a pregnancy study. Each CDR3 is given with its conserved first and last residue.

>TRBJ2-2|TRBV2
CARSSGSGTGELFF
>TRBJ2-7|TRBV7-9
CASTQGAGVSYEQYF
>TRBJ1-2|TRBV10-1
CASSEPPLTAGKLYGYTF
>TRBJ1-2|TRBV2
CASSQRNTANYGYTF
>TRBJ1-5|TRBV7-9
CASSLTGGNQPQHF
>TRBJ2-1|TRBV19
CASSLAGSSYNEQFF
>TRBJ2-7|TRBV14
CASSQDPGYYEQYF
>TRBJ1-2|TRBV27
CASKGTGGANGYTF
>TRBJ2-1|TRBV5-1
CASSLLAGGGNEQFF
>TRBJ1-2|TRBV7-8
CASRREAGPNFYGYTF
>TRBJ2-1|TRBV28
CASRERLDRGVEFF
>TRBJ1-1|TRBV19
CASSFGQGNTEAFF
>TRBJ2-3|TRBV29-1
CSSQGQDNGDTQYF
>TRBJ1-1|TRBV6-6
CASTIGQGVTEAFF
>TRBJ2-5|TRBV4-1
CASSQDRTGGQETQYF
>TRBJ2-1|TRBV19
CASSMGGGWAEQFF
>TRBJ1-2|TRBV5-1
CASSSETGGVPRGYTF
>TRBJ2-2|TRBV29-1
CSARSREEAGELFF
>TRBJ1-4|TRBV7-9
CASSQGAWDEKLFF
>TRBJ2-2|TRBV7-9
CASRALGTGLQGNTGELFF
>TRBJ2-1|TRBV7-6
CASSISGGYNEQFF
>TRBJ2-3|TRBV28
CASQGLGTLNTDTQYF
>TRBJ1-1|TRBV4-2
CASSQEQDGPFLEAFF
>TRBJ1-4|TRBV2
CASSDPSSLGLTNEKLFF
>TRBJ1-1|TRBV27
CASSLSKGGIEAFF
>TRBJ2-3|TRBV6-4
CASSDSGQGADTQYF
>TRBJ2-7|TRBV28
CASSLGTSGSSYEQYF
>TRBJ2-1|TRBV27
CASSLTGPGGDEQFF
>TRBJ2-5|TRBV2
CASRAGWTTETQYF
>TRBJ1-4|TRBV7-2
CASSQRRGKNEKLFF
>TRBJ1-1|TRBV4-1
CASSLGTKAFF
>TRBJ2-5|TRBV5-1
CASSFEGLAGGVQETQYF
>TRBJ1-1|TRBV30
CAWGTGNTEAFF
>TRBJ2-1|TRBV7-9
CASSLLPGLAGDLEQFF
>TRBJ1-2|TRBV6-4
CASRRNKSITRLGYGYTF
>TRBJ2-7|TRBV27
CASSLAGGTYEQYF
>TRBJ1-2|TRBV6-1
CASSEWAGKAYGYTF
>TRBJ2-1|TRBV18
CASSSSTGGSYNEQFF
>TRBJ2-3|TRBV6-1
CASSVPHLAVSTDTQYF
>TRBJ1-3|TRBV9
CASSGTGGLGGNTIYF
>TRBJ2-7|TRBV7-2
CASSSYRELVQYF
>TRBJ2-1|TRBV27
CASSNYNEQFF
>TRBJ1-5|TRBV4-1
CASSQVETGNQPQHF
>TRBJ2-7|TRBV15
CATSRVGVSSYEQYF
>TRBJ2-1|TRBV7-6
CASSLALGDYYNEQFF
>TRBJ1-6|TRBV19
CASSMQGGNSPLHF
>TRBJ2-1|TRBV19
CASSIGQGTYNEQFF
>TRBJ2-7|TRBV4-1
CASSHLAGEGSYEQYF
>TRBJ1-5|TRBV7-2
CASSSSGTGGGNQPQHF
>TRBJ2-6|TRBV2
CASSEWGSSGANVLTF
>TRBJ2-7|TRBV11-2
CASSWGQGAYEQYF
>TRBJ2-3|TRBV27
CASSSGLAGYTDTQYF
>TRBJ2-1|TRBV27
CASRNGGGNNEQFF
>TRBJ2-2|TRBV6-1
CASSPTGPGELFF
>TRBJ1-6|TRBV4-1
CASNPAGPERNSPLHF